Listed here is a single T cell receptor beta chain. These data originate in a study of early T cells in non-severe SARS-CoV-2 infection. TCRdb re-derived calls from the 5' RACE reads in MiXCR, one entry per CDR3 protein. The repertoire includes 95,000 to 100,000 distinct CDR3 sequences, 13% of them detected once, and around 2.4% sits in the top ten. In germline, CDR1 is MDHEN, CDR2 SYDVKM. The V end was cut by 2 bases, the J end by 6 bases, with 14 bases between. This CDR3 is 15 amino acids long. The sequenced material came from whole blood. V and J are TRBV28 and TRBJ1-5; D not resolved. The receptor comes from an adult who was a healthcare worker with PCR-confirmed SARS-CoV-2 infection or an uninfected control (not recorded which). CDR3 bases: TGTGCCAGCAGTTTAGGGCGGAGGCTCATTCAGCCCCAGCATTTT. Translated, it gives CASSLGRRLIQPQHF. Full variable domain (outside the CDR3, taken from reference TRBV28 and TRBJ1-5): DVKVTQSSRYLVKRTGEKVFLECVQDMDHENMFWYRQDPGLGLRLIYFSYDVKMKEKGDIPEGYSVSREKKERFSLILESASTNQTSMYLCASSLGRRLIQPQHFGDGTRLSIL.